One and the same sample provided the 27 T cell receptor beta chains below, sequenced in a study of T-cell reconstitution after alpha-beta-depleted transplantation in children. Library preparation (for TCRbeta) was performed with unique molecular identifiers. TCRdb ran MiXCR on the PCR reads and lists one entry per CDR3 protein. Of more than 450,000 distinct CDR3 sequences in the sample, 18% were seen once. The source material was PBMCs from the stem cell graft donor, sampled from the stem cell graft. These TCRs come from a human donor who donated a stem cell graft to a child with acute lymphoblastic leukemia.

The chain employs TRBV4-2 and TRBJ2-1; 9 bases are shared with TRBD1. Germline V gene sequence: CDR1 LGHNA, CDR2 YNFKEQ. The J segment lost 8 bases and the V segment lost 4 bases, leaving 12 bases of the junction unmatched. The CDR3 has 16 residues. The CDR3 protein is CASSLPSGTGLDEQFF. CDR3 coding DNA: TGTGCCAGCAGCCTCCCCTCCGGGACAGGGCTAGATGAGCAGTTCTTC.

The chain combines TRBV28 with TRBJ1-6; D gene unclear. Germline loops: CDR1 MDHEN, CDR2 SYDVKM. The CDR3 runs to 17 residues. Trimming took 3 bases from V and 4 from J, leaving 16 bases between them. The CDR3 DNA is TGTGCCAGCAGTTTTGCTCTTTTAACGGGTTATAATTCACCCCTCCACTTT. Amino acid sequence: CASSFALLTGYNSPLHF.

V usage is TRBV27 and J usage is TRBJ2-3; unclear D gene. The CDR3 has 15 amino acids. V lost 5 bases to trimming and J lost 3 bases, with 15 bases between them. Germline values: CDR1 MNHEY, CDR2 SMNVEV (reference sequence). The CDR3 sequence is CASSVTGVATDTQYF. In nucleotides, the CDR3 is TGTGCCAGCAGTGTCACCGGTGTGGCGACAGATACGCAGTATTTT.

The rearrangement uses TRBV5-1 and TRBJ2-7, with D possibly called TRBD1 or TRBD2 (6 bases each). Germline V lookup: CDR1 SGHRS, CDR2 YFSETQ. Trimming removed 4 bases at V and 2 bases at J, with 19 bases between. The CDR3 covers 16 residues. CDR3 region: CASSPGDNRATYEQYF. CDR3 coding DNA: TGCGCCAGCAGCCCGGGGGACAACAGGGCCACCTACGAGCAGTACTTC.

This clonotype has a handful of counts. The CDR3 DNA is TGCAGTGCTAGAGGGAAGTTGAGGTACGAGCAGTACTTC. Translating gives CSARGKLRYEQYF. This rearrangement joins TRBV20-1 to TRBJ2-7; D is unresolved. This CDR3 is 13 amino acids long. The germline V and J ends were trimmed by 1 base and 4 bases, with 11 bases remaining between them. CDR1 is DFQATT and CDR2 is SNEGSKA in the germline V gene (reference sequence).

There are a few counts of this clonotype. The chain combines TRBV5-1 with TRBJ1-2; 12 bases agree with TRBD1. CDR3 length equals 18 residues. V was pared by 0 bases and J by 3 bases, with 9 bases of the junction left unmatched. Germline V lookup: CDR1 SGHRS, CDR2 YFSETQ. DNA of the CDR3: TGCGCCAGCAGCTTGGGGGGACAGGGGGCGAAGTTATACTATGGCTACACCTTC. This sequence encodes CASSLGGQGAKLYYGYTF.

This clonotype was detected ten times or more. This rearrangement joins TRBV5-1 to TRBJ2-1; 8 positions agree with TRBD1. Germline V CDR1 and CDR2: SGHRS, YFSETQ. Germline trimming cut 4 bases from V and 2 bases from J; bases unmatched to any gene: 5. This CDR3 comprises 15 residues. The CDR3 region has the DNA TGCGCCAGCAGCCTACAGGGGGTGGCCTACAATGAGCAGTTCTTC. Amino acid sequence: CASSLQGVAYNEQFF.

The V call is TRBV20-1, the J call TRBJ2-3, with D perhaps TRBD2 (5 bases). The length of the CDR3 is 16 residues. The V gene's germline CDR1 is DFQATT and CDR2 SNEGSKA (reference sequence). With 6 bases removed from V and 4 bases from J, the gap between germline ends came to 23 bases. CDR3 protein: CSATGGSEAFADTQYF. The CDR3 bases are TGCAGTGCCACGGGCGGGTCGGAGGCCTTCGCAGATACGCAGTATTTT.

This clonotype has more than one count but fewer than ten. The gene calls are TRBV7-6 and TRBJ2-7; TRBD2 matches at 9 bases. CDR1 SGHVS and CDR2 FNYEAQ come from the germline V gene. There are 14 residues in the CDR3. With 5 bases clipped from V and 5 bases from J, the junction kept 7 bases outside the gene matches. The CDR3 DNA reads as TGTGCCAGCAGCCACGGACTAGCGAATAACGAGCAGTACTTC. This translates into CASSHGLANNEQYF.

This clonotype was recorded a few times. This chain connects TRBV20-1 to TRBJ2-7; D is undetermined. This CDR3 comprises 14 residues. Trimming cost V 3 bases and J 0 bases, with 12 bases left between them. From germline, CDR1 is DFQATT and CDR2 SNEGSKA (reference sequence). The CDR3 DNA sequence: TGCAGTGCTAGTTCCTCAGCGACCTCCTACGAGCAGTACTTC. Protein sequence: CSASSSATSYEQYF.

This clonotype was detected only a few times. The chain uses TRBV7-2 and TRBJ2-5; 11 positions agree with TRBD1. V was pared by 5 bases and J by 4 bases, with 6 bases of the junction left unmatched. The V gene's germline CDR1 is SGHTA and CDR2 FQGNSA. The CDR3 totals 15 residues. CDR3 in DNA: TGTGCCAGCAGCCACGGACAGGGGGCAAGAGAGACCCAGTACTTC. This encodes CASSHGQGARETQYF.

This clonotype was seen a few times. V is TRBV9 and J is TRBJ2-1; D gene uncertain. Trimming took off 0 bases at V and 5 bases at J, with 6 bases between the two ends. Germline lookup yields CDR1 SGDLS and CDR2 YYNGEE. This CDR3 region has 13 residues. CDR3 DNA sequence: TGTGCCAGCAGCGTAGACCGCCACAATGAGCAGTTCTTC. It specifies CASSVDRHNEQFF.

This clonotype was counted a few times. The CDR3 DNA reads as TGTGCCAGCAGGCTTCTAGCGGGACACAATGAGCAGTTCTTC. Protein: CASRLLAGHNEQFF. The chain recombines TRBV6-1 with TRBJ2-1, with 9 bases lining up with TRBD2. Germline lookup yields CDR1 MNHNS and CDR2 SASEGT. J gave up 5 bases and V 6 bases, and 5 bases lay outside the gene matches. The length of the CDR3 is 14 residues.

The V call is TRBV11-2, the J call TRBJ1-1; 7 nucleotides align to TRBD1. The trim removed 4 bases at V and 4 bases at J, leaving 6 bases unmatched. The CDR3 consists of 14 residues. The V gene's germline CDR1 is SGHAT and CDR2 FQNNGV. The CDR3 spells CASSSDRVSTEAFF. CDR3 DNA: TGTGCCAGCAGCTCTGACAGGGTATCCACTGAAGCTTTCTTT.

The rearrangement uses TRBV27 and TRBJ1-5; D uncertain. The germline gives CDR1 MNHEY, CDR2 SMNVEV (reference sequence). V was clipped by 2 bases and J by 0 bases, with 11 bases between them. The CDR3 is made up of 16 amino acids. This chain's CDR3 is CASSLARDHSNQPQHF. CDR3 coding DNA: TGTGCCAGCAGTTTAGCTAGGGATCATAGCAATCAGCCCCAGCATTTT.

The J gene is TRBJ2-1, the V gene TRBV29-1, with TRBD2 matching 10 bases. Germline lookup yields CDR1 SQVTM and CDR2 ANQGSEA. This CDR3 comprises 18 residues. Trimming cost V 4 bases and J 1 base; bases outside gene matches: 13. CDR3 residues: CSVVGLAPVRRSYNEQFF. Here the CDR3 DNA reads TGCAGCGTTGTGGGACTAGCGCCAGTGAGGAGGTCCTACAATGAGCAGTTCTTC.

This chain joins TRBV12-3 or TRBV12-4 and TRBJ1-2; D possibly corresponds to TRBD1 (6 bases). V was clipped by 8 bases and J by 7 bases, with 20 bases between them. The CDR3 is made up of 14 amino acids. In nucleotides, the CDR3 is TGTGCCAGCTTTGAGGTCCGGGGGCCCAGTGGCTACACCTTC. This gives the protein CASFEVRGPSGYTF.

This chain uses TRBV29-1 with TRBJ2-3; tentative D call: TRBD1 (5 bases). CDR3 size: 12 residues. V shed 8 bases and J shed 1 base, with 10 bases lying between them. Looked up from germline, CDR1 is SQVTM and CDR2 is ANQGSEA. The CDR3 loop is CSTPTGTDTQYF. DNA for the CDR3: TGCAGCACCCCGACAGGCACAGATACGCAGTATTTT.

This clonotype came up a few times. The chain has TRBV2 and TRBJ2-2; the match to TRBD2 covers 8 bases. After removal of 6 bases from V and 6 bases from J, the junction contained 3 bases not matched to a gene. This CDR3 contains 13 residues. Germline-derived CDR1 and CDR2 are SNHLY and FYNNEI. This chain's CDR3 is CASRAGEAGELFF. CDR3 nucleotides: TGTGCCAGCAGAGCGGGGGAGGCCGGGGAGCTGTTTTTT.

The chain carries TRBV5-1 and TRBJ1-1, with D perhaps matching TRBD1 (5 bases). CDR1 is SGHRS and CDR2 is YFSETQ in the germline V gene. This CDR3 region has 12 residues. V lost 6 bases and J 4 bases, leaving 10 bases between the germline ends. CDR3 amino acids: CASIGRGTEAFF. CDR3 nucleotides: TGCGCCAGCATCGGGAGGGGCACTGAAGCTTTCTTT. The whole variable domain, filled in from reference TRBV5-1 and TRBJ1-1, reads KAGVTQTPRYLIKTRGQQVTLSCSPISGHRSVSWYQQTPGQGLQFLFEYFSETQRNKGNFPGRFSGRQFSNSRSEMNVSTLELGDSALYLCASIGRGTEAFFGQGTRLTVV.

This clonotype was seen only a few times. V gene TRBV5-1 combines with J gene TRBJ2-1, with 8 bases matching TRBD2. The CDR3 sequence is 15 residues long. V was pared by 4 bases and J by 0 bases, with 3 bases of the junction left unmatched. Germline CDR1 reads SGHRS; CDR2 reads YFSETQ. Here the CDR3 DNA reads TGCGCCAGCAGCGGACTAGCCGACTCCTACAATGAGCAGTTCTTC. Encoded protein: CASSGLADSYNEQFF.

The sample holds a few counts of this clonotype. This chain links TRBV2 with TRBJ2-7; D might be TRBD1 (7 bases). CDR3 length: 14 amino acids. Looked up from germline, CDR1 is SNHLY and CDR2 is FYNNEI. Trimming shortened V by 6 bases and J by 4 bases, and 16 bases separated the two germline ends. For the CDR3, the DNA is TGTGCCAGCAGGGAGGGACAGATTCAATACGAGCAGTACTTC. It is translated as CASREGQIQYEQYF.

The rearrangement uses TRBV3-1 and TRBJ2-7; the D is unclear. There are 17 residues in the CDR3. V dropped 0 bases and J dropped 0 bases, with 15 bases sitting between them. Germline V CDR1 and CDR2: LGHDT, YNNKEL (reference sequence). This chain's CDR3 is CASSQDLLEVSSYEQYF. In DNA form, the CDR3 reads TGTGCCAGCAGCCAAGATCTGTTAGAGGTATCCTCCTACGAGCAGTACTTC.

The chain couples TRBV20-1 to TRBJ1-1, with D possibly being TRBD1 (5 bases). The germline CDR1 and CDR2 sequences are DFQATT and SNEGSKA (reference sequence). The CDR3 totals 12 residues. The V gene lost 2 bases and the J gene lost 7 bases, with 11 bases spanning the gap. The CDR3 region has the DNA TGCAGTGCTAGACGACAGCGGCGTGAAGCTTTCTTT. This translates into CSARRQRREAFF.

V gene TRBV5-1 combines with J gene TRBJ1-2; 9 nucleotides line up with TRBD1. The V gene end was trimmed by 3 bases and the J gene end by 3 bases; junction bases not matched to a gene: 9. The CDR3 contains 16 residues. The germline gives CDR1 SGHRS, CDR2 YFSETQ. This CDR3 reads CASSSTGGTPHYGYTF. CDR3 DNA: TGCGCCAGCAGCTCGACAGGGGGTACCCCCCACTATGGCTACACCTTC.

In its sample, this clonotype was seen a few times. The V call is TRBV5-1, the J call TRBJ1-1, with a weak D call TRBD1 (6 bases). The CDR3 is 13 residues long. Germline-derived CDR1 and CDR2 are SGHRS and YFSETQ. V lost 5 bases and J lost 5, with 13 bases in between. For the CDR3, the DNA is TGCGCCAGCAGAGGTGACAGGCCTACTGAAGCTTTCTTT. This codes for CASRGDRPTEAFF.

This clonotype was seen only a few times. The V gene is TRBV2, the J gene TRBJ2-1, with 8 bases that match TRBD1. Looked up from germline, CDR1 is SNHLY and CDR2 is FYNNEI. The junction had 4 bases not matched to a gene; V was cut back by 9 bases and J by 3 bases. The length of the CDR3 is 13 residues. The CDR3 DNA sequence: TGTGCCAGGGGACAGGTTGTCTACAATGAGCAGTTCTTC. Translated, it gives CARGQVVYNEQFF.